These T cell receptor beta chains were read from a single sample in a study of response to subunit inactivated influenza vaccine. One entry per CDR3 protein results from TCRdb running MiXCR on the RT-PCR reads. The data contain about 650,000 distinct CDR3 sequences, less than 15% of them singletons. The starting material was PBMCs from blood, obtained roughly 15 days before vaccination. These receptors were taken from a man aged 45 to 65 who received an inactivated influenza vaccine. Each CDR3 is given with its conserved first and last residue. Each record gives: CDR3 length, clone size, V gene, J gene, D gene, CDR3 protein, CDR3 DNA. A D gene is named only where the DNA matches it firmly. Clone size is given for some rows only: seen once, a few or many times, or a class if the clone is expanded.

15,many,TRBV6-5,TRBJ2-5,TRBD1,CASSYGTGRLETQYF,TGTGCCAGCAGCTACGGGACAGGGCGGCTCGAGACCCAGTACTTC
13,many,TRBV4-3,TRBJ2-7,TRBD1,CASSQTGELEQYF,TGCGCCAGCAGCCAAACAGGGGAGCTCGAGCAGTACTTC
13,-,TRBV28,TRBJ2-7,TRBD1,CASLLQGAYEQYF,TGTGCCAGCCTTTTGCAGGGGGCATACGAGCAGTACTTC
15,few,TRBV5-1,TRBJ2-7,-,CASSFLGTDLYEQYF,TGCGCCAGCAGTTTCCTCGGGACGGACCTCTACGAGCAGTACTTC
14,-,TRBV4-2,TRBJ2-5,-,CASSQDPTSETQYF,TGTGCCAGCAGCCAAGATCCGACTTCAGAGACCCAGTACTTC
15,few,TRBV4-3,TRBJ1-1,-,CASSQRVGTHLGAFF,TGCGCCAGCAGCCAGAGGGTAGGGACACACCTGGGGGCTTTCTTT
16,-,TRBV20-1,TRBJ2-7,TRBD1,CSASPFGTGYSYEQYF,TGCAGTGCTAGCCCTTTCGGGACAGGGTACTCCTACGAGCAGTACTTC
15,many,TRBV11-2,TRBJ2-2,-,CASSLAGPNTGELFF,TGTGCCAGCAGCTTAGCCGGACCGAACACCGGGGAGCTGTTTTTT
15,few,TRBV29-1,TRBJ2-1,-,CSATGAREPYNEQFF,TGCAGCGCCACGGGGGCCAGGGAACCCTACAATGAGCAGTTCTTC
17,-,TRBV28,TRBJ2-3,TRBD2,CASAGTSGRAGTDTQYF,TGTGCCAGCGCCGGGACTAGCGGGAGGGCGGGCACAGATACGCAGTATTTT
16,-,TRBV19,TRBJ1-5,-,CASSIESRDSNQPQHF,TGTGCCAGTAGTATAGAGAGCAGGGATAGCAATCAGCCCCAGCATTTT
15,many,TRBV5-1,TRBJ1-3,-,CASSFQGYSGNTIYF,TGCGCCAGCAGCTTCCAAGGGTACTCTGGAAACACCATATATTTT
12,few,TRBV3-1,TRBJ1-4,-,CASSQGPWRLFF,TGTGCCAGCAGCCAAGGCCCCTGGAGACTGTTTTTT
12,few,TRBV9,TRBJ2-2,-,CASRRDVGELFF,TGTGCCAGCAGAAGGGACGTCGGGGAGCTGTTTTTT
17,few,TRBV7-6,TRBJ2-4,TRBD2,CASSPSRGERAKNIQYF,TGTGCCAGCAGCCCCAGCCGGGGGGAGAGAGCCAAAAACATTCAGTACTTC
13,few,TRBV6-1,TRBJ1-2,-,CASSDTWGYGYTF,TGTGCCAGCAGCGATACCTGGGGCTATGGCTACACCTTC
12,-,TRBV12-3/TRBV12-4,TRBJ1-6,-,CASSRSNSPLHF,TGTGCCAGCAGCCGCTCTAATTCACCCCTCCACTTT
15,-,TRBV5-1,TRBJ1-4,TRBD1,CASSVGQGRFEKLLF,TGCGCCAGCAGCGTGGGACAGGGGAGGTTTGAAAAACTGCTTTTT